This TCR beta chain was recovered during a study of metastatic and nonmetastatic thyroid tumors. As for the study in general: Across blood and tumor or nodule tissue, repertoires from malignant and benign thyroid patients were compared with one another.

This CDR3 is built from 15 residues. Germline loops: CDR1 MNHNS, CDR2 SASEGT. Every patient was untreated before thyroid surgery. This clone was seen a handful of times. Its antigen remains unidentified. A junction end diverges from the germline sequence, so it may reflect a read error. Regarding the study as a whole: For both blood and tumor, malignant thyroid tumors reportedly showed significantly higher TCR beta diversity than benign nodules did.

In the study's own analysis: CDR3 differences across clinicopathological groups were used to build a distant-metastasis classifier for papillary thyroid cancer. TCRdb re-called the PCR reads via MiXCR. The V and J calls and clone size are TCRdb's, not the authors'. This repertoire shows about 21,000 clones, 18% found once; its top ten account for about 21%. The sequence was obtained from a male donor with papillary thyroid cancer or a benign thyroid nodule (not recorded which). Some clones in this sample may be carry-over from other donors' samples. V is TRBV6-1 and J is TRBJ2-7; D uncertain. The sequencing sample was made of blood. This CDR3 is CVSSATPPFVYEQYF. The CDR3 DNA reads as TGTGTCAGCAGTGCAACCCCCCCTTTTGTCTACGAGCAGTACTTC.